This record concerns one TCR beta chain sequence. Its cognate antigen is unknown. The donors were members of the roughly 120-subject validation cohort (separate from the approximately 670-subject first cohort). The entry originates in a study of cytomegalovirus exposure and HLA in healthy donors. Study as a whole: A later analysis reported the 120 or so validation repertoires used the same platform as the 550 to 700 first-cohort repertoires.

The CDR3 covers 17 residues. The data were produced by immunoSEQ multiplex PCR, yet TCRdb's version contains in-frame clones alone and is incomplete. Here the sample spans around 200,000 clones, about three quarters being singletons. Regarding the study as a whole: Rarity held for most TCR sequences, but there were some public TCRs that occurred in many donors. Associated with cytomegalovirus, according to the listing, were around 160 TCR beta chains.

Material for sequencing was PBMCs. The source of this sequence is a woman between 25 and 40 years old in good health and CMV-seronegative. The chain joins TRBV21-1 to TRBJ1-2. TRBV21-1 is a pseudogene segment. Written as DNA, the CDR3 is TGTGCCAGCAGCAGAACTTTTACTCAAAAAGCTAACTATGGCTACACCTTC. Protein: CASSRTFTQKANYGYTF.